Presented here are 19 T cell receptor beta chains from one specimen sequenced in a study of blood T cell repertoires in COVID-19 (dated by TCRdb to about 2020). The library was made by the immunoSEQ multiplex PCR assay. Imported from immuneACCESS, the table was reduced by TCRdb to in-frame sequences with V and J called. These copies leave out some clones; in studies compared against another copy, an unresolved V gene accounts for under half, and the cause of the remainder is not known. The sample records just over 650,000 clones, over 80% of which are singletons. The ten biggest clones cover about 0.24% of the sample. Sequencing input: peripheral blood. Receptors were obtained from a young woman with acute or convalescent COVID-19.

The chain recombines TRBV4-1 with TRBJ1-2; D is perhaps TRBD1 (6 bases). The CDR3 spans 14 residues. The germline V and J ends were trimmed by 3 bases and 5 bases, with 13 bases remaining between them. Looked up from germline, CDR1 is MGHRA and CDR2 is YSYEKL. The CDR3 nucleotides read TGCGCCAGCAGCCACCCGACAGGAACTTATGGCTACACCTTC. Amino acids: CASSHPTGTYGYTF.

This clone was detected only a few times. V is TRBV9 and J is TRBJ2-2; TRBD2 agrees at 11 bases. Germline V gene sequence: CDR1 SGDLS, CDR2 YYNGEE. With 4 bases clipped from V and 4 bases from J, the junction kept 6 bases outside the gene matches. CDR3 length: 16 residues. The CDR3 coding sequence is TGTGCCAGCAGCCGTATAGCGGGGGGGCCCACCGGGGAGCTGTTTTTT. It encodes CASSRIAGGPTGELFF.

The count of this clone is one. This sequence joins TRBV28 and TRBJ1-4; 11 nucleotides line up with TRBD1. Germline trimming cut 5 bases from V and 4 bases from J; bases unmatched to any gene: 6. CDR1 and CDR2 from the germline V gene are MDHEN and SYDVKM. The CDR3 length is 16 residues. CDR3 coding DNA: TGTGCCAGCAGTGACATTGGGACAGGGGGTAATGAAAAACTGTTTTTT. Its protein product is CASSDIGTGGNEKLFF.

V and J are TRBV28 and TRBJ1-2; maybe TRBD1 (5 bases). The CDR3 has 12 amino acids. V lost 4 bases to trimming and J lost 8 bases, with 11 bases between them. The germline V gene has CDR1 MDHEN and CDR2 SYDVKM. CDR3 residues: CASSSGWYGYTF. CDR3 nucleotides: TGTGCCAGCAGTTCAGGGTGGTACGGCTACACCTTC.

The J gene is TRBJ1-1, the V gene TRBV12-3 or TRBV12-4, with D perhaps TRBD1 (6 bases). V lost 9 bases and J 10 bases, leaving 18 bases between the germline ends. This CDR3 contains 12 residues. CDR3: CASTRDTASAFF. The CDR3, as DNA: TGTGCCAGTACCCGGGACACGGCTTCAGCTTTCTTT.

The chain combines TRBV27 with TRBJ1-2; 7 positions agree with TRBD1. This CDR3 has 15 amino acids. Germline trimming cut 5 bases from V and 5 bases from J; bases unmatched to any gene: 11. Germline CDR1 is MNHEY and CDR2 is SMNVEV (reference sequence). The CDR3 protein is CASSPTPGQDYGYTF. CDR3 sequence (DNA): TGTGCCAGCAGTCCAACCCCTGGACAGGATTATGGCTACACCTTC.

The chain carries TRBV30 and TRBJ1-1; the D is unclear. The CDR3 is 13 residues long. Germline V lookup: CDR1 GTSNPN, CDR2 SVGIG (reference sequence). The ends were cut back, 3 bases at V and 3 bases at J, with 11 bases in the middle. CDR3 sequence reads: CAWSRGSYTEAFF. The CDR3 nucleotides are TGTGCCTGGAGCAGAGGATCTTACACTGAAGCTTTCTTT. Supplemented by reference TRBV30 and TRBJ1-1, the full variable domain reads SQTIHQWPATLVQPVGSPLSLECTVEGTSNPNLYWYRQAAGRGLQLLFYSVGIGQISSEVPQNLSASRPQDRQFILSSKKLLLSDSGFYLCAWSRGSYTEAFFGQGTRLTVV.

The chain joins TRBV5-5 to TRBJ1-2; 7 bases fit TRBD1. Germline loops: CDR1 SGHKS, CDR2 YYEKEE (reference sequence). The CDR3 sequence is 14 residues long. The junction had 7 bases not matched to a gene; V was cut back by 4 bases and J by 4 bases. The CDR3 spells CASSTIDRVYGYTF. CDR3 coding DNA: TGTGCCAGCAGCACAATAGACAGGGTCTATGGCTACACCTTC.

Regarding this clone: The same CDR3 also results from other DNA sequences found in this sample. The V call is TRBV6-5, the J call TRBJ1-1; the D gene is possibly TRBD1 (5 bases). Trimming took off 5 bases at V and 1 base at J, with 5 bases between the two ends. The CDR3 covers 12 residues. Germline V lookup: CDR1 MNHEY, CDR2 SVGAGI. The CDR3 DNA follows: TGTGCCAGCAGTACAGGGAACACTGAAGCTTTCTTT. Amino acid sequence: CASSTGNTEAFF.

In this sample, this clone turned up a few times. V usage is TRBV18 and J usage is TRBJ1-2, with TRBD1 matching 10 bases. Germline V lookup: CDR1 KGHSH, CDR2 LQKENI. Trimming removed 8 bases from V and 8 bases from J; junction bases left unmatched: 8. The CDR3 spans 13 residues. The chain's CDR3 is CASLEGQGRGYTF. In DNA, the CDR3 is TGTGCCAGCCTAGAGGGACAGGGGCGAGGCTACACCTTC.

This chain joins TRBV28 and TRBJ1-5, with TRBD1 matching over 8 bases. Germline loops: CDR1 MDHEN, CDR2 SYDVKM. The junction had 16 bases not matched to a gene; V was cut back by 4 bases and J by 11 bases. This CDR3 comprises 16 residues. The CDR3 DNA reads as TGTGCCAGCAGTTATGGGACCGGACAGGGAGGACTGGCCCAGCATTTT. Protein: CASSYGTGQGGLAQHF. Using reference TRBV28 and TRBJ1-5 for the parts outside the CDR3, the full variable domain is DVKVTQSSRYLVKRTGEKVFLECVQDMDHENMFWYRQDPGLGLRLIYFSYDVKMKEKGDIPEGYSVSREKKERFSLILESASTNQTSMYLCASSYGTGQGGLAQHFGDGTRLSIL.

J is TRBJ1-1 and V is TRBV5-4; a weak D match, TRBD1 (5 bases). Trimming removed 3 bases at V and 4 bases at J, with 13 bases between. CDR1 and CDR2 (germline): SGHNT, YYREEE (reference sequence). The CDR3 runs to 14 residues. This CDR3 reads CASSSFGGGTEAFF. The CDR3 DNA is TGTGCCAGCAGCTCCTTTGGCGGGGGCACTGAAGCTTTCTTT.

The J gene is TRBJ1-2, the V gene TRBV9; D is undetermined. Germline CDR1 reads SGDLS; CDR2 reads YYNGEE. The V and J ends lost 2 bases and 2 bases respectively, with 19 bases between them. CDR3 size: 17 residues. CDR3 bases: TGTGCCAGCAGCGTCGAACCTAGCCAATATTTAAACTATGGCTACACCTTC. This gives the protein CASSVEPSQYLNYGYTF.

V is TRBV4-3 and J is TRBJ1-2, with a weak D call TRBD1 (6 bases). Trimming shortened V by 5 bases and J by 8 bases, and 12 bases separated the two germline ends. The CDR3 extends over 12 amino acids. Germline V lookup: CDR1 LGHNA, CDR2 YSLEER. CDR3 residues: CASSDDRLGYTF. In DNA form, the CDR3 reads TGCGCCAGCAGCGACGACAGGTTGGGCTACACCTTC.

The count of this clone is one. CDR3: CASIGGNEQFF. CDR3 coding DNA: TGTGCCAGCATTGGGGGGAATGAGCAGTTCTTC. The chain links TRBV7-9 to TRBJ2-1; D perhaps matches TRBD2 (6 bases). The CDR3 is 11 residues long. The germline gives CDR1 SEHNR, CDR2 FQNEAQ (reference sequence). Trimming stripped 7 bases from V and 7 bases from J, with 8 bases between.

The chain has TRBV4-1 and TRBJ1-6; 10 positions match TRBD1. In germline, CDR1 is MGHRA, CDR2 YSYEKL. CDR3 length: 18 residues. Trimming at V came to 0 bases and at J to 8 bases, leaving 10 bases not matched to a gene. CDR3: CASSQDAPDRGLDSPLHF. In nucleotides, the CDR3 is TGCGCCAGCAGCCAAGACGCCCCTGACAGGGGGCTGGATTCACCCCTCCACTTT.

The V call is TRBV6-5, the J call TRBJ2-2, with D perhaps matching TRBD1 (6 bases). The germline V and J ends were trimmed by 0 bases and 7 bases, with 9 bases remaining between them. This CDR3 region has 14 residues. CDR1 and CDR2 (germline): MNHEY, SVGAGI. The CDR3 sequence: CASSYSGGNGELFF. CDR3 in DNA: TGTGCCAGCAGTTACTCAGGGGGTAACGGGGAGCTGTTTTTT.

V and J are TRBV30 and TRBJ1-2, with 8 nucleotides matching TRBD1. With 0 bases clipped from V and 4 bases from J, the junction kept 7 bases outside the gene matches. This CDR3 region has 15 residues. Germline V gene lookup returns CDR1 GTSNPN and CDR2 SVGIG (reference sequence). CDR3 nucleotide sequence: TGTGCCTGGAGTGTTCGCGACAGGGGTTCCTATGGCTACACCTTC. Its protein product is CAWSVRDRGSYGYTF.

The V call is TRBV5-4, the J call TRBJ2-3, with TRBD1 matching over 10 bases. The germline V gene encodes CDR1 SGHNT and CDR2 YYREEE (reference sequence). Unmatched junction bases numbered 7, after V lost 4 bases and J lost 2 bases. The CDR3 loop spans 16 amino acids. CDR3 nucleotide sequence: TGTGCCAGCAGCACAAGACAGGGGGCCCCCACAGATACGCAGTATTTT. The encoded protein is CASSTRQGAPTDTQYF. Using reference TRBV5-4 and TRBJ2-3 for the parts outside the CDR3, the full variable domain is ETGVTQSPTHLIKTRGQQVTLRCSSQSGHNTVSWYQQALGQGPQFIFQYYREEENGRGNFPPRFSGLQFPNYSSELNVNALELDDSALYLCASSTRQGAPTDTQYFGPGTRLTVL.